The 8 T cell receptor beta chains below come from one sample, sequenced in a study of T-cell reconstitution after alpha-beta-depleted transplantation in children. Unique molecular identifiers were incorporated when the TCRbeta library was constructed. From the PCR reads, TCRdb called clonotypes with MiXCR, one entry per CDR3 protein. Of about 900,000 distinct CDR3 sequences listed, roughly 29% are singletons. Source: PBMCs, mostly from graft donor cells, taken 360 days after TCRalphabeta/CD19-depleted stem cell transplant. The receptors were gathered from a boy under three years old who had a stem cell transplant for SCID, so the T cells may come from the graft donor.

This clonotype was seen once. V is TRBV6-1 and J is TRBJ2-1, with a tentative D call TRBD1 (5 bases). This CDR3 comprises 18 residues. Germline-derived CDR1 and CDR2 are MNHNS and SASEGT. V was cut by 3 bases and J by 6 bases, with 24 bases left in between. As DNA, the CDR3 is TGTGCCAGCAGTGAGGGTTCGTATCCCTACAGGCGTCTCAATGAGCAGTTCTTC. Translation gives CASSEGSYPYRRLNEQFF.

The rearrangement links TRBV3-1 to TRBJ1-1; the D gene is possibly TRBD1 (5 bases). CDR1 and CDR2 (germline): LGHDT, YNNKEL (reference sequence). Trimming removed 0 bases at V and 5 bases at J, with 16 bases between. The CDR3 runs 16 residues. CDR3 in amino acids: CASSQERKRGFTEAFF. The CDR3 nucleotides read TGTGCCAGCAGCCAAGAACGGAAGAGGGGTTTTACTGAAGCTTTCTTT.

This rearrangement joins TRBV9 to TRBJ1-1; TRBD1 matches 9 bases. This CDR3 contains 16 residues. Germline assignment: CDR1 SGDLS and CDR2 YYNGEE. V was clipped by 0 bases and J by 0 bases; unmatched bases: 3. The CDR3 reads CASSVEQGALNTEAFF. In DNA, the CDR3 is TGTGCCAGCAGCGTAGAACAGGGGGCTCTGAACACTGAAGCTTTCTTT.

The chain combines TRBV3-1 with TRBJ1-2, with 7 bases that match TRBD1. Germline CDR1 is LGHDT and CDR2 is YNNKEL (reference sequence). This CDR3 has 15 residues. The junction had 8 bases not matched to a gene; V was cut back by 4 bases and J by 3 bases. The CDR3 DNA sequence: TGTGCCAGCAGCCGAACCCTGACAGGGCACTATGGCTACACCTTC. It yields the protein CASSRTLTGHYGYTF.

This chain links TRBV6-1 with TRBJ1-2, with 8 bases fitting TRBD1. Germline V CDR1 and CDR2: MNHNS, SASEGT. V lost 3 bases to trimming and J lost 7 bases; unmatched junction nucleotides: 4. This CDR3 has 13 amino acids. The CDR3 is CASSDRGPGGYTF. The CDR3 nucleotides read TGTGCCAGCAGTGACAGGGGGCCGGGTGGCTACACCTTC.

In its sample, this clonotype was seen a few times. The CDR3, as DNA: TGTGCCACCGGCGGGAGAACCGGGGAGCTGTTTTTT. Protein product: CATGGRTGELFF. The chain joins TRBV24-1 to TRBJ2-2; 7 nucleotides agree with TRBD2. Looked up from germline, CDR1 is KGHDR and CDR2 is SFDVKD. This CDR3 spans 12 amino acids. V gave up 9 bases and J gave up 5 bases; unmatched junction bases: 2.

This clonotype has more than one count but fewer than ten. The V gene is TRBV5-1, the J gene TRBJ2-3, with 10 nucleotides matching TRBD2. Losses at the gene ends were 1 base for V and 1 base for J; bases not matched to a gene: 3. Per the germline V gene, CDR1 is SGHRS and CDR2 is YFSETQ. This CDR3 is built from 16 residues. CDR3 nucleotides: TGCGCCAGCAGCTTGTCACTAGCGGGGCGCACAGATACGCAGTATTTT. It translates to CASSLSLAGRTDTQYF.

This clonotype was seen more than once but under ten times. The V and J genes are TRBV12-3 or TRBV12-4 and TRBJ2-7, with D possibly called TRBD1 or TRBD2 (5 bases each). Trimming removed 5 bases at V and 7 bases at J, with 18 bases between. There are 14 residues in the CDR3. In nucleotides, the CDR3 is TGTGCCAGCAGTACCGGGACCGCCCGACGAGAGCAGTACTTC. Amino acids: CASSTGTARREQYF.